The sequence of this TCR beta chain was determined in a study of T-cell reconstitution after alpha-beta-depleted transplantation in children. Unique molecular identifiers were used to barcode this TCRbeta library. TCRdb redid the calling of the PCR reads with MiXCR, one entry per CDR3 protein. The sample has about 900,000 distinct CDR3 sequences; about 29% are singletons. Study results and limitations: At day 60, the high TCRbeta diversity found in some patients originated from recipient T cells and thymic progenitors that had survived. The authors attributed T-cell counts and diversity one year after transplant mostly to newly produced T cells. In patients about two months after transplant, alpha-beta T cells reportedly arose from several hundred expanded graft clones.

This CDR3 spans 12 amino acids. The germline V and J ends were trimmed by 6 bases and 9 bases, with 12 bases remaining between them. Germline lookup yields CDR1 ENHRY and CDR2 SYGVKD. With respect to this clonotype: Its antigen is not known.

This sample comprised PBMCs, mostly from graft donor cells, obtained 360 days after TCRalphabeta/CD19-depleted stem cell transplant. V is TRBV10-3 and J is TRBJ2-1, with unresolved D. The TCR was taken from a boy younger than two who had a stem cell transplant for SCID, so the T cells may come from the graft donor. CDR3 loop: CAIRNTNSEQFF. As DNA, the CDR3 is TGTGCCATCAGAAATACTAACAGTGAGCAGTTCTTC.